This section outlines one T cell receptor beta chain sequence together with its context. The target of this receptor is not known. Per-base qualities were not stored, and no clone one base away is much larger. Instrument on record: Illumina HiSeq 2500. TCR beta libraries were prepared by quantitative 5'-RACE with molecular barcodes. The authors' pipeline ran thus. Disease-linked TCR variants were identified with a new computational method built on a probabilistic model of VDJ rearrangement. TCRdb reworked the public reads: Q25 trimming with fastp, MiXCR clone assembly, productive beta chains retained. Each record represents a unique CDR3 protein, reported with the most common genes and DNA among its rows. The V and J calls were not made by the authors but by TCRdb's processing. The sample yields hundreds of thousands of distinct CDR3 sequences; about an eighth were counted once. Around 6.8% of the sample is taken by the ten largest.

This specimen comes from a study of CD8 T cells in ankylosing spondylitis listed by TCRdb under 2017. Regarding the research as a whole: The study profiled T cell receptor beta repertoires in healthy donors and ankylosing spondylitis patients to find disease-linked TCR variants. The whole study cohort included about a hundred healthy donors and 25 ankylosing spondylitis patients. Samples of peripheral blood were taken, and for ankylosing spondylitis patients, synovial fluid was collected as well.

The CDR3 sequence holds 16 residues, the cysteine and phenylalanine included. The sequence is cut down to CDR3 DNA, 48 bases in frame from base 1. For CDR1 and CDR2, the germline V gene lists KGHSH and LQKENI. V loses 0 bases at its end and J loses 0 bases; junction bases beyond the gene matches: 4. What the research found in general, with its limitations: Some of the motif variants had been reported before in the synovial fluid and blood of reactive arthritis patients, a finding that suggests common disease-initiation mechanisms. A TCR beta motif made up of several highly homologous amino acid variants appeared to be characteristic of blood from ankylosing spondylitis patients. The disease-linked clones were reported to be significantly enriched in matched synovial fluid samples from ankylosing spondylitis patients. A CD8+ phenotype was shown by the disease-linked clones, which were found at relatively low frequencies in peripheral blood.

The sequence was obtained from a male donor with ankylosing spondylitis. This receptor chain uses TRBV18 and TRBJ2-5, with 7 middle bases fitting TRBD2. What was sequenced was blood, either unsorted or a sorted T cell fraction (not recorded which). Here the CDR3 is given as CASSPPLAVYQETQYF. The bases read TGTGCCAGCTCACCACCGCTAGCGGTGTACCAAGAGACCCAGTACTTC.